Listed below are T cell receptor beta chains from one sample, sequenced in a study of cytomegalovirus exposure and HLA in healthy donors. TCRdb's copy holds only in-frame clones and misses some; the assay was immunoSEQ multiplex PCR. The sample holds approximately 150,000 clones, approximately 81% seen once. What was sequenced was PBMCs. Source of these receptors: a woman aged 25 to 39 in good health and CMV-seropositive. Each CDR3 is given without its conserved first and last residue. D genes are given only for firm matches.

v_gene	d_gene	j_gene	CDR3aa
TRBV4-1	NA	TRBJ2-1	ASSQGWTDHNEQF
TRBV27	NA	TRBJ2-3	ASSLTPRSSTDTQY
TRBV18	TRBD1	TRBJ2-7	ASSPNSGQPYEQY
TRBV30	NA	TRBJ1-5	AWSSGGPGFGNQPQH
TRBV4-1	NA	TRBJ1-1	ASSQVTYRAGNTEAF
TRBV6-1	NA	TRBJ2-1	ASNWRGGLGEQF
TRBV19	TRBD2	TRBJ2-7	ASSPSGGAVYEQY
TRBV7-8	NA	TRBJ1-6	ASSQTTRGLANSPLH
TRBV4-2	NA	TRBJ1-2	ASSQYSTHYGYT
TRBV20-1	TRBD1	TRBJ1-2	SAIQGASYT
TRBV6-4	TRBD1	TRBJ2-3	ASSVGTGTDTQY
TRBV7-2	TRBD2	TRBJ2-3	ASSFAGGTDTQY
TRBV7-6	NA	TRBJ2-1	ASSLATGDSEQF
TRBV7-9	TRBD1	TRBJ1-2	ASSLSRQGHNYGYT
TRBV20-1	NA	TRBJ2-3	SVPFTSTQY
TRBV28	NA	TRBJ1-5	ASSRQRDQPQH
TRBV7-7	NA	TRBJ2-5	ASSSNLGQETQY
TRBV7-3	NA	TRBJ2-2	ASSVRVDTGELF
TRBV7-8	TRBD2	TRBJ2-1	ASSPRLAGGPNEQF
TRBV5-1	TRBD2	TRBJ2-1	ASSLELAGPTYNEQF
TRBV5-6	TRBD1	TRBJ1-2	ASSLGQGGHGYT
TRBV28	NA	TRBJ2-3	ASSPIGAQQY
TRBV7-3	TRBD1	TRBJ1-6	ASSLWGQYNSPLH
TRBV7-8	TRBD2	TRBJ2-3	ASIPAGPPGTDTQY
TRBV4-1	TRBD1	TRBJ1-1	ASRDRASNTEAF
TRBV5-1	NA	TRBJ1-4	ASSYSLTDGKLF
TRBV13	NA	TRBJ1-1	ASSLRARENTEAF
TRBV30	TRBD1	TRBJ1-5	AWSHNPFDRGRQPQH
TRBV6-5	TRBD1	TRBJ2-1	ASSSTGTGGFDEQF
TRBV19	NA	TRBJ1-2	ASSQDRRIINYGYT
TRBV5-6	NA	TRBJ1-4	ASSFLESNEKLF
TRBV7-7	NA	TRBJ1-1	ASSPPGDTEAF
TRBV11-2	TRBD2	NA	ASSLDRDYYEQY
TRBV27	TRBD1	TRBJ1-2	ASSFGTEYGYT
TRBV7-7	TRBD1	TRBJ2-5	ASSSGQGYQETQY
TRBV7-2	TRBD1	TRBJ2-7	ASSLALNRGPYEQY
TRBV4-2	TRBD1	TRBJ2-5	ASKEQGAVETQY
TRBV21-1	NA	TRBJ1-4	ASSTRQVRAPSEKLF
TRBV7-2	TRBD1	TRBJ2-3	ASSLIGGGDTQY
TRBV11-2	NA	TRBJ2-7	ASSLLGRAYEQY
TRBV7-9	TRBD1	TRBJ1-6	ASSLGQGESPLH
TRBV6-1	NA	TRBJ1-4	ASSGGLEEKLF
TRBV6-5	TRBD1	TRBJ1-4	ASSKQGLHEKLF
TRBV2	NA	TRBJ2-7	ASSDIGGADYEQY
TRBV10-3	NA	TRBJ1-1	AISVEGVAEAF
TRBV15	NA	TRBJ2-3	ATSRVPSGDGTDTQY